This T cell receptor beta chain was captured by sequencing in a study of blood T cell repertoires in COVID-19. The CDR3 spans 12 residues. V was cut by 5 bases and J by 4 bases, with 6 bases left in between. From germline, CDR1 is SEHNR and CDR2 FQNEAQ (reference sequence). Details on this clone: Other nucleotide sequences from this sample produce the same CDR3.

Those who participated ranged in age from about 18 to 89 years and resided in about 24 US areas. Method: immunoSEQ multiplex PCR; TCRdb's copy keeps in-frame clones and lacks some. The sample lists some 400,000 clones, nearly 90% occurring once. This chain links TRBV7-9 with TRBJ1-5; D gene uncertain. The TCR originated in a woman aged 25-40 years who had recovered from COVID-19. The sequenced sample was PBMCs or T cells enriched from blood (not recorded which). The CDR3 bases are TGTGCCAGCAGCCCGGGGAATCAGCCCCAGCATTTT. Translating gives CASSPGNQPQHF.